Listed below are T cell receptor beta chains from one sample, sequenced in a study of CD8 T cells in ankylosing spondylitis. Via MiXCR, TCRdb re-called the 5' RACE reads, giving one row per CDR3 protein. The table lists 80,000 to 100,000 distinct CDR3 sequences, 8.5% to 9% of them singletons. The sequencing sample was made of blood, either unsorted or a sorted T cell fraction (not recorded which). The source of these receptors is a male donor with ankylosing spondylitis or in good health (not recorded which). CDR3s include the opening cysteine and the closing phenylalanine or tryptophan. The order of the fields is clone size, D gene, J gene, V gene, CDR3 protein, CDR3 DNA. D genes are given only for firm matches. The listing skips clone size in some rows; elsewhere it reads once, few, many or a size class.

>many|TRBD1|TRBJ2-1|TRBV2
CASRRTGSGNEQFF
TGTGCCAGCAGGCGGACAGGGTCGGGCAATGAGCAGTTCTTC
>-|TRBD2|TRBJ2-1|TRBV28
CASSPARAGGNEQFF
TGTGCCAGCAGCCCCGCCCGAGCGGGGGGTAATGAGCAGTTCTTC
>many|-|TRBJ1-4|TRBV11-3
CASSSFTGTGPGEKLFF
TGTGCCAGCAGCTCCTTCACAGGGACTGGGCCGGGTGAAAAACTGTTTTTT
>many|-|TRBJ2-4|TRBV7-9
CASSAGVQNIQYF
TGTGCCAGCAGCGCAGGGGTGCAAAACATTCAGTACTTC
>many|-|TRBJ2-7|TRBV4-1
CASSQPLTTYEQYF
TGCGCCAGCAGCCAACCATTAACCACCTACGAGCAGTACTTC
>few|-|TRBJ2-1|TRBV7-2
CASSTTGLDYNEQFF
TGTGCCAGCAGCACTACAGGGCTGGACTACAATGAGCAGTTCTTC
>-|-|TRBJ2-7|TRBV11-2
CASSSQYSSYEQYF
TGTGCCAGCAGCTCTCAATACAGCTCCTACGAGCAGTACTTC
>many|TRBD2|TRBJ2-5|TRBV20-1
CSPSLLGGAVETQYF
TGCAGTCCCTCTCTCCTCGGGGGGGCCGTTGAGACCCAGTACTTC
>once|TRBD2|TRBJ2-1|TRBV11-1
CASSLAPGTSGGSYNEQFF
TGTGCCAGCAGCTTAGCTCCCGGGACTAGCGGGGGGTCCTACAATGAGCAGTTCTTC
>many|TRBD2|TRBJ2-3|TRBV2
CASRGGEPAHGTDTQYF
TGTGCCAGCAGGGGAGGGGAGCCAGCCCATGGCACAGATACGCAGTATTTT
>many|-|TRBJ1-4|TRBV28
CASSLAGMLGEKLFF
TGTGCCAGCAGCCTTGCCGGTATGTTGGGTGAAAAACTGTTTTTT
>many|TRBD1|TRBJ2-7|TRBV5-1
CASSVGTGGVEQYF
TGCGCCAGCAGCGTCGGGACAGGGGGCGTTGAGCAGTACTTC
>many|-|TRBJ2-1|TRBV12-3/TRBV12-4
CASSFVGTATFF
TGTGCCAGCAGTTTCGTGGGTACAGCCACGTTCTTC
>many|-|TRBJ1-1|TRBV5-1
CASKKGLNTEAFF
TGCGCCAGCAAGAAGGGACTTAACACTGAAGCTTTCTTT
>many|-|TRBJ1-5|TRBV19
CASSIRQPHQPQHF
TGTGCCAGTAGCATCCGACAGCCTCATCAGCCCCAGCATTTT
>many|TRBD2|TRBJ2-7|TRBV29-1
CSAGGGDPYEQYF
TGCAGCGCCGGCGGGGGGGACCCCTACGAGCAGTACTTC
>many|-|TRBJ2-3|TRBV20-1
CSASKNTDTQYF
TGCAGTGCTAGCAAGAATACAGATACGCAGTATTTT
>-|TRBD2|TRBJ2-7|TRBV5-1
CASKFGGTYEQYF
TGCGCCAGCAAGTTCGGGGGGACTTACGAGCAGTACTTC
>many|TRBD2|TRBJ2-5|TRBV12-3/TRBV12-4
CASSAGTSGVETQYF
TGTGCCAGCAGTGCCGGGACTAGCGGGGTTGAGACCCAGTACTTC
>many|TRBD1|TRBJ2-3|TRBV12-3/TRBV12-4
CASSTTGYTDTQYF
TGTGCCAGCAGCACGACAGGGTACACAGATACGCAGTATTTT
>many|-|TRBJ2-1|TRBV29-1
CSVGYNEQFF
TGCAGCGTTGGCTACAATGAGCAGTTCTTC
>many|TRBD2|TRBJ2-5|TRBV12-3/TRBV12-4
CASSLSGGPGETQYF
TGTGCCAGCAGTTTGAGCGGGGGGCCAGGGGAGACCCAGTACTTC
>many|-|TRBJ1-5|TRBV27
CASSFTGYSNQPQHF
TGTGCCAGCAGTTTCACAGGGTATAGCAATCAGCCCCAGCATTTT
>many|-|TRBJ2-7|TRBV28
CASSLLGGYEQYF
TGTGCCAGCAGTTTGTTAGGGGGTTACGAGCAGTACTTC
>many|TRBD1|TRBJ1-1|TRBV7-8
CASSSDRDTEAFF
TGTGCCAGCAGCTCGGACAGGGACACTGAAGCTTTCTTT
>few|TRBD2|TRBJ2-5|TRBV11-2
CASSLERLAGTTQYF
TGTGCCAGCAGCTTAGAAAGACTAGCGGGTACGACCCAGTACTTC
>many|-|TRBJ2-2|TRBV6-1
CASSPQPGSLETGELFF
TGTGCCAGCAGTCCCCAACCGGGATCCTTAGAGACCGGGGAGCTGTTTTTT
>-|-|TRBJ2-2|TRBV5-5
CASSLDRSNTGELFF
TGTGCCAGCAGCCTCGACAGATCGAACACCGGGGAGCTGTTTTTT
>few|-|TRBJ2-1|TRBV7-2
CASRPGLAYNEQFF
TGTGCCAGCAGGCCGGGCCTAGCGTACAATGAGCAGTTCTTC
>many|-|TRBJ1-6|TRBV7-8
CASSQLTGDGHSPLHF
TGTGCCAGCAGCCAACTCACGGGGGACGGCCATTCACCCCTCCACTTT
>many|-|TRBJ1-2|TRBV5-6
CASSFFGSTTLSGGYTF
TGTGCCAGCAGCTTCTTCGGTTCGACGACCCTCTCCGGGGGCTACACCTTC
>many|-|TRBJ1-4|TRBV20-1
CSARDSEVEGKSLFF
TGCAGTGCTAGAGATTCGGAGGTCGAGGGGAAGTCACTGTTTTTT
>many|-|TRBJ1-2|TRBV5-1
CASATENYDYTF
TGCGCCAGCGCGACTGAAAACTATGACTACACCTTC
>few|TRBD1|TRBJ2-7|TRBV29-1
CSVKTGTGAAYEQYF
TGCAGCGTCAAGACCGGGACAGGGGCCGCCTACGAGCAGTACTTC
>many|TRBD2|TRBJ2-5|TRBV6-2/TRBV6-3
CASSHPGLAGVQETQYF
TGTGCCAGCAGCCACCCGGGACTAGCGGGGGTCCAAGAGACCCAGTACTTC
>few|TRBD2|TRBJ2-2|TRBV9
CASSGGTSTGELFF
TGTGCCAGCAGCGGAGGGACTAGCACCGGGGAGCTGTTTTTT
>many|TRBD1|TRBJ2-5|TRBV5-1
CASSWTGSYQETQYF
TGCGCCAGCAGCTGGACAGGGTCGTACCAAGAGACCCAGTACTTC
>few|TRBD2|TRBJ2-7|TRBV7-2
CASSGGTSGLGYEQYF
TGTGCCAGCAGCGGCGGGACTAGCGGGTTAGGGTACGAGCAGTACTTC
>-|TRBD1|TRBJ1-1|TRBV7-9
CASSRDRGTEAFF
TGTGCCAGCAGCCGGGACAGGGGCACTGAAGCTTTCTTT
>many|-|TRBJ2-5|TRBV20-1
CSAPNSGDGLKTQYF
TGCAGTGCCCCTAACTCTGGGGACGGCTTAAAGACCCAGTACTTC
>many|TRBD1|TRBJ2-5|TRBV6-5
CASRNEKGTGPFGETQYF
TGTGCCAGCAGGAACGAAAAAGGGACAGGGCCCTTCGGAGAGACCCAGTACTTC
>many|TRBD2|TRBJ2-2|TRBV7-2
CASSSRGTSGAGELFF
TGTGCCAGCAGCTCGAGAGGAACTAGCGGGGCCGGGGAGCTGTTTTTT
>many|TRBD1|TRBJ1-6|TRBV3-1
CASSQADRGGNSPLHF
TGTGCCAGCAGCCAGGCGGACAGGGGAGGCAATTCACCCCTCCACTTT
>many|TRBD2|TRBJ2-3|TRBV20-1
CSATRSGGLVTDTQYF
TGCAGTGCTACCAGAAGCGGGGGCCTCGTCACAGATACGCAGTATTTT
>many|TRBD2|TRBJ2-7|TRBV2
CASSAGLAGAYEQYF
TGTGCCAGCAGCGCGGGACTAGCGGGTGCCTACGAGCAGTACTTC
>few|-|TRBJ2-3|TRBV3-1
CASSPKGLVTDTQYF
TGTGCCAGCAGCCCCAAAGGACTTGTCACAGATACGCAGTATTTT
>-|-|TRBJ2-6|TRBV7-9
CASSRRTAGANVLTF
TGTGCCAGCAGCCGAAGAACCGCCGGGGCCAACGTCCTGACTTTC
>-|-|TRBJ2-1|TRBV4-2
CASSPPNFGGTDEQFF
TGTGCCAGCAGCCCCCCAAACTTCGGGGGAACCGATGAGCAGTTCTTC
>few|TRBD1|TRBJ1-5|TRBV10-2
CASSEGTGANQPQHF
TGCGCCAGCAGTGAGGGGACAGGAGCCAATCAGCCCCAGCATTTT
>many|-|TRBJ2-3|TRBV5-1
CASSLGKLTDTQYF
TGCGCCAGCAGCTTGGGAAAGCTCACAGATACGCAGTATTTT
>many|-|TRBJ1-5|TRBV3-1
CASSQGVLDQPQHF
TGTGCCAGCAGCCAGGGGGTTTTAGACCAGCCCCAGCATTTT
>many|-|TRBJ1-1|TRBV20-1
CSARDFTGTNTEAFF
TGCAGTGCTAGAGATTTCACAGGTACTAACACTGAAGCTTTCTTT